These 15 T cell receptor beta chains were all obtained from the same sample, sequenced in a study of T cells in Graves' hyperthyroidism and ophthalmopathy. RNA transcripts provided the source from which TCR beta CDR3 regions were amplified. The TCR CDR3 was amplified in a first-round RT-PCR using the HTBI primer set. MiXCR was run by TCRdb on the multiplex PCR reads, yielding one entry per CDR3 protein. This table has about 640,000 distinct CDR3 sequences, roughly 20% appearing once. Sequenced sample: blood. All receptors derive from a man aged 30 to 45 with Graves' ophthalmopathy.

The CDR3 DNA sequence: TGCGCCAGCAGTGAAGCAGGGGTCTCTGGCTACGAGCAGTACTTC. Its protein is CASSEAGVSGYEQYF. V gene TRBV10-2 combines with J gene TRBJ2-7; possibly TRBD1 for D (6 bases). Germline V CDR1 and CDR2: WSHSY, SAAADI. The CDR3 runs 15 residues. With 3 bases removed from V and 3 bases from J, the gap between germline ends came to 15 bases.

CDR3 bases: TGTGCCAGCAGACTGAGGGAGGGAAATTCACCCCTCCACTTT. This encodes CASRLREGNSPLHF. This sequence joins TRBV12-3 or TRBV12-4 and TRBJ1-6; D is unclear. V shed 6 bases and J shed 7 bases, with 13 bases lying between them. The CDR3 has 14 residues.

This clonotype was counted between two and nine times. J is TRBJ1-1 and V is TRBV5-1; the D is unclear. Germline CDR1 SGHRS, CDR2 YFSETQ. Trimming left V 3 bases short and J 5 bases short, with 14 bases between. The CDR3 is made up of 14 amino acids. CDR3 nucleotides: TGCGCCAGCAGCTGGCTGGGTTTTGGAACTGAAGCTTTCTTT. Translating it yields CASSWLGFGTEAFF.

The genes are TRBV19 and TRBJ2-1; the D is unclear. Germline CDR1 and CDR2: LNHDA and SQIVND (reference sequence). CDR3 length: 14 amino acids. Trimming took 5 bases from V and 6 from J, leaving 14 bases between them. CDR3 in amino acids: CASSPSDGFNEQFF. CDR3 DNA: TGTGCCAGTAGTCCATCGGACGGGTTCAATGAGCAGTTCTTC. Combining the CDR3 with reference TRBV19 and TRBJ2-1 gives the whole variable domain DGGITQSPKYLFRKEGQNVTLSCEQNLNHDAMYWYRQDPGQGLRLIYYSQIVNDFQKGDIAEGYSVSREKKESFPLTVTSAQKNPTAFYLCASSPSDGFNEQFFGPGTRLTVL.

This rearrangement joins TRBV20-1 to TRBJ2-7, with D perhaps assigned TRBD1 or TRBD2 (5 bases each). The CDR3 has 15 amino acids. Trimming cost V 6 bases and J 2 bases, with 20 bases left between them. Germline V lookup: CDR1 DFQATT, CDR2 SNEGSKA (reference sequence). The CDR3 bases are TGCAGTGCGATCTCCGCCGGGGCAACTACCTACGAGCAGTACTTC. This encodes CSAISAGATTYEQYF.

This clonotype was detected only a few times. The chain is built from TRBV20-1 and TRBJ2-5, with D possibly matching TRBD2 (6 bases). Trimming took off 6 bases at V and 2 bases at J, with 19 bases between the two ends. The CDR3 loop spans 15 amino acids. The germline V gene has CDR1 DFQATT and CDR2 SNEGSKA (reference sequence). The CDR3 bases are TGCAGTGCACCCAGCTCCCGTAGCGGACAAGAGACCCAGTACTTC. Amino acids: CSAPSSRSGQETQYF.

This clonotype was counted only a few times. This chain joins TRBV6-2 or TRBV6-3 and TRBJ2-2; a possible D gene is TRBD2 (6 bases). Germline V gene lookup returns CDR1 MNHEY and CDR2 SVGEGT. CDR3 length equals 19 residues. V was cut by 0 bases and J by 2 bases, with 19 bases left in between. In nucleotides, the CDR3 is TGTGCCAGCAGTTACTCGATTCCCCCGGGACTGATAAACACCGGGGAGCTGTTTTTT. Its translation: CASSYSIPPGLINTGELFF.

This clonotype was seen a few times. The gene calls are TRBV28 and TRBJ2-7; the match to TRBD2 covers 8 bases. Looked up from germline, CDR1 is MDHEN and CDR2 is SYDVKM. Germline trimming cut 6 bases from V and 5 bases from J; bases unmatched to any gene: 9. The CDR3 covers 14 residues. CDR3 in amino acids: CASRGAGANHEQYF. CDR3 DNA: TGTGCCAGCAGGGGAGCGGGAGCGAACCACGAGCAGTACTTC.

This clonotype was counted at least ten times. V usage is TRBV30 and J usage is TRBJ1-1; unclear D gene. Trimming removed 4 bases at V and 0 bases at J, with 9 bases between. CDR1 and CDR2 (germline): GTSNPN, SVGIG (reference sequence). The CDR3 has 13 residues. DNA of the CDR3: TGTGCCTGGACCCCAGACCTGAACACTGAAGCTTTCTTT. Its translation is CAWTPDLNTEAFF. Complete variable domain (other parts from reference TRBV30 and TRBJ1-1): SQTIHQWPATLVQPVGSPLSLECTVEGTSNPNLYWYRQAAGRGLQLLFYSVGIGQISSEVPQNLSASRPQDRQFILSSKKLLLSDSGFYLCAWTPDLNTEAFFGQGTRLTVV.

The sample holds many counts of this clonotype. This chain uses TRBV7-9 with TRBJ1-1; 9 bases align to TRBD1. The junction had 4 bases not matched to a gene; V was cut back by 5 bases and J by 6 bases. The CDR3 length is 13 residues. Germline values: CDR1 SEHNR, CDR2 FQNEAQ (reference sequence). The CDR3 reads CASSPDRGAEAFF. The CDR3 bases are TGTGCCAGCAGCCCAGACAGGGGGGCTGAAGCTTTCTTT.

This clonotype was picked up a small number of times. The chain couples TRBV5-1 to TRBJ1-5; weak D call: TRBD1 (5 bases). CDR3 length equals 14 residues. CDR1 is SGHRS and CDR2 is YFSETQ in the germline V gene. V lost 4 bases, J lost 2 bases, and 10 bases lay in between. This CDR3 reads CASSPVGGNQPQHF. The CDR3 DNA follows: TGCGCCAGCAGCCCCGTGGGGGGCAATCAGCCCCAGCATTTT.

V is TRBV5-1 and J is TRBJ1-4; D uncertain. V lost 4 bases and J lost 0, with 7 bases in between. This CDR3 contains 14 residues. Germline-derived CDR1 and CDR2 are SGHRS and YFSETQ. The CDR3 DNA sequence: TGCGCCAGCAGCCTTGAGTCAACTAATGAAAAACTGTTTTTT. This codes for CASSLESTNEKLFF.

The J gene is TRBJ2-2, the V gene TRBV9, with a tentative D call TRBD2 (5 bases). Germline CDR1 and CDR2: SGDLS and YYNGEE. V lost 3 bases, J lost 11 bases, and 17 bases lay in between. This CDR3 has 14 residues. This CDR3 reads CASSASGESSELFF. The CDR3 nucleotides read TGTGCCAGCAGCGCCTCCGGGGAAAGCAGTGAGCTGTTTTTT.

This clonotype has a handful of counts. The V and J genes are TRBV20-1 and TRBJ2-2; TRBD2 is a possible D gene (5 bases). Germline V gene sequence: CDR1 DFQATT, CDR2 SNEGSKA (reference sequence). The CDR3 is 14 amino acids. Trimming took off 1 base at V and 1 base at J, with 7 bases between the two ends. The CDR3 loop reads CSARGGVNTGELFF. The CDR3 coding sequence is TGCAGTGCTAGAGGGGGAGTGAACACCGGGGAGCTGTTTTTT.

CDR3 coding DNA: TGTGCCAGCAGTGGCGGAAAGGGGCCGGGTTTGGGGGAGACCCAGTACTTC. Its translation: CASSGGKGPGLGETQYF. The rearrangement joins TRBV2 to TRBJ2-5, with a weak D call TRBD1 (5 bases). Per germline, CDR1 SNHLY and CDR2 FYNNEI. The CDR3 has 17 amino acids. Deletions cut 4 bases from V and 5 bases from J, with 23 bases between.